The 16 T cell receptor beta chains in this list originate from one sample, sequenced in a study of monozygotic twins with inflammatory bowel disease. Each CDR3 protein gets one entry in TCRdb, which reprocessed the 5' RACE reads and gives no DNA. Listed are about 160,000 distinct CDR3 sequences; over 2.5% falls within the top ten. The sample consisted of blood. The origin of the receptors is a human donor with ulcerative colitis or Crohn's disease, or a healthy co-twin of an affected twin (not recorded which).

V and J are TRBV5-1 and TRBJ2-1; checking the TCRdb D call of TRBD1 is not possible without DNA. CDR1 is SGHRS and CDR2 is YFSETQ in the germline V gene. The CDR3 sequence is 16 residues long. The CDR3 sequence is CASSLAPGQGLNEQFF.

CDR3 sequence reads: CAWSAIRDTGELFF. The chain uses TRBV30 and TRBJ2-2; TCRdb gives TRBD1 as the D gene, but with no DNA this cannot be confirmed. Germline V CDR1 and CDR2: GTSNPN, SVGIG (reference sequence). CDR3 size: 14 residues.

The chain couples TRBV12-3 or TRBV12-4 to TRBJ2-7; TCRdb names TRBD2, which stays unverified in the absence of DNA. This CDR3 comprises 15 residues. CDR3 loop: CASSGGLAGVNEQYF.

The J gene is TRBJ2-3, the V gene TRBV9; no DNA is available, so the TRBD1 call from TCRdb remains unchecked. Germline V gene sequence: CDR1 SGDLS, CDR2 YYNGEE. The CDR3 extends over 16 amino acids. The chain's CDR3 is CASSLALGGSTDTQYF.

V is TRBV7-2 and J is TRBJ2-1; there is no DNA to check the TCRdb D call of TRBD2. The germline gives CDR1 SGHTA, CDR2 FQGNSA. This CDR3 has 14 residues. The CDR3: CASSPWEGVDEQFF.

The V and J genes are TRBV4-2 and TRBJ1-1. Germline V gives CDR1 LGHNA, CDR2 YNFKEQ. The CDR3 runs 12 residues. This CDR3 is CASSRSNTEAFF.

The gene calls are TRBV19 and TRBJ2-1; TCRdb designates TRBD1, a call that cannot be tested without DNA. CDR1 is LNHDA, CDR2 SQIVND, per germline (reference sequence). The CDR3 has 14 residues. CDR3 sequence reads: CASSVGDGVNEQFF. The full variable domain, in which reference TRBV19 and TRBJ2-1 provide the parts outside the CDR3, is DGGITQSPKYLFRKEGQNVTLSCEQNLNHDAMYWYRQDPGQGLRLIYYSQIVNDFQKGDIAEGYSVSREKKESFPLTVTSAQKNPTAFYLCASSVGDGVNEQFFGPGTRLTVL.

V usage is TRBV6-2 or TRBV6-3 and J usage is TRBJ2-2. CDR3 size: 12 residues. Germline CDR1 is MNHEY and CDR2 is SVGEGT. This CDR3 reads CASSWNPGELFF.

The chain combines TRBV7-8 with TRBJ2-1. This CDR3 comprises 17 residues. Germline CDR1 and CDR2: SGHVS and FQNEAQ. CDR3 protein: CASSGRIGFSSYNEQFF.

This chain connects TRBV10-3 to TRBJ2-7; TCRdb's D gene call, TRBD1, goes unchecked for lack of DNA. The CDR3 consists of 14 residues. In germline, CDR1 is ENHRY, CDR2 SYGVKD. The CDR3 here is CATHSQGGSYEQYF.

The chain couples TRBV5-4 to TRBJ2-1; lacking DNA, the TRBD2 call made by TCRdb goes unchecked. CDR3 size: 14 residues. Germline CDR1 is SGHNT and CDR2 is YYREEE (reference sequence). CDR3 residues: CASRAGTSPNEQFF.

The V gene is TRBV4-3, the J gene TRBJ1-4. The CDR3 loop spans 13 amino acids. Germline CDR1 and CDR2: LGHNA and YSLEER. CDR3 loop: CASSHLVNEKLFF.

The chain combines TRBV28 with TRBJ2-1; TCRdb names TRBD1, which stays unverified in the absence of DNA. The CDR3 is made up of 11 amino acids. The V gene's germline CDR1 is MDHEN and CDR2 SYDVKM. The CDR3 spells CASSFRGEQFF.

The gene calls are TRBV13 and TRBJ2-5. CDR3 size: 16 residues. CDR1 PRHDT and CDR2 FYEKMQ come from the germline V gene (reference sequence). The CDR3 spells CASSLGPGIAWETQYF.

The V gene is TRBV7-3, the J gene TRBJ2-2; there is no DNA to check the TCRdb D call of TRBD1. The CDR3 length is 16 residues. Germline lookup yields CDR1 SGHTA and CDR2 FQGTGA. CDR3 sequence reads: CASSLNWGAVTGELFF.

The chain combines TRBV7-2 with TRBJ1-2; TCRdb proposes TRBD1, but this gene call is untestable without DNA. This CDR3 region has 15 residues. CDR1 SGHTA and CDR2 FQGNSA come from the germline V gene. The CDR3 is CASSLPGQGKYGYTF.